This T cell receptor (beta chain) was documented in a study of sequential checkpoint blockade in melanoma. Treatment in this sample: randomized to nivolumab then ipilimumab (arm A) or the reverse (arm B). Remarks on this clone: Its target is not known.

The study's findings and limits: Response in arm A was associated with pretreatment TIL clonality.

This CDR3 has 18 residues. Trimming cost V 5 bases and J 1 base; bases outside gene matches: 10. Germline V CDR1 and CDR2: LNHDA, SQIVND (reference sequence). The protocol was immunoSEQ multiplex PCR, while the TCRdb copy is restricted to in-frame clones and leaves out a portion. The table shows 40,000 or so clones, with roughly a third occurring only once. This sequence originates from a human donor with melanoma. The specimen was tumor tissue (inferred from file names), collected from a patient given nivolumab and ipilimumab in sequence. The chain recombines TRBV19 with TRBJ2-3; 12 bases map to TRBD2. The CDR3 protein is CASSFRLAGVRGTDTQYF. In DNA form, the CDR3 reads TGTGCCAGTAGTTTTCGACTAGCGGGAGTCCGGGGCACAGATACGCAGTATTTT.